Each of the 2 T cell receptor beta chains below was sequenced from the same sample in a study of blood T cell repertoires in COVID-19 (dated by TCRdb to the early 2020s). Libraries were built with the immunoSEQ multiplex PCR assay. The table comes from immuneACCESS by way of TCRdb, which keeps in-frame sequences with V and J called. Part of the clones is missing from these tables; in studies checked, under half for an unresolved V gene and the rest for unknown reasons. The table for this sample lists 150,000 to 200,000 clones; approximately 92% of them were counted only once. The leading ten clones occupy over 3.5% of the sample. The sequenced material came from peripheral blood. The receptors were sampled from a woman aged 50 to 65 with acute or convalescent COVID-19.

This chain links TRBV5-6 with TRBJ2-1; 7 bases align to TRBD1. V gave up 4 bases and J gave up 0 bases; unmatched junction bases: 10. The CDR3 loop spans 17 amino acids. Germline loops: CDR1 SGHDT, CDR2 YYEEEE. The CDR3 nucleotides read TGTGCCAGCAGCCCTGACAGGGACCCTGGCTCCTACAATGAGCAGTTCTTC. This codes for CASSPDRDPGSYNEQFF.

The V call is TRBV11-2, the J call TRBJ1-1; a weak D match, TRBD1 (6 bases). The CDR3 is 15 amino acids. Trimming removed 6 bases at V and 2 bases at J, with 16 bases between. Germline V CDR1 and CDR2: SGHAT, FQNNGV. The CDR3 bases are TGTGCCAGCAGTACGGGACAAACTAAAAACACTGAAGCTTTCTTT. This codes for CASSTGQTKNTEAFF.